This T cell receptor beta chain came from a study of blood T cell repertoires in COVID-19. Overall study context: PBMCs, B-cell-depleted T cells, or T cells provided the cDNA or gDNA that made up the material.

Germline V gene lookup returns CDR1 MNHNS and CDR2 SASEGT. The CDR3 sequence is 14 residues long. The junction had 5 bases not matched to a gene; V was cut back by 2 bases and J by 9 bases. Patients at the Seattle site were enrolled during active infection and followed longitudinally. As handled by the study authors: Reference gene primer amplification gave nucleated cell count estimates. Libraries were prepared by immunoSEQ multiplex PCR; TCRdb keeps only in-frame clonotypes and omits some of them. V, J and clone size were drawn from that table, and D and trimming were deduced from the DNA. The data hold about 97,000 clones, with roughly 87% observed a single time.

The sequencing input was peripheral blood. This TCR derives from a woman aged 45 to 65 with COVID-19, enrolled during active disease. This rearrangement joins TRBV6-1 to TRBJ2-5, with TRBD2 matching over 11 bases. The CDR3, as DNA: TGTGCCAGCAGTGAAAACCTAGCGGGGGGCCCCCAGTACTTC. Translating gives CASSENLAGGPQYF.